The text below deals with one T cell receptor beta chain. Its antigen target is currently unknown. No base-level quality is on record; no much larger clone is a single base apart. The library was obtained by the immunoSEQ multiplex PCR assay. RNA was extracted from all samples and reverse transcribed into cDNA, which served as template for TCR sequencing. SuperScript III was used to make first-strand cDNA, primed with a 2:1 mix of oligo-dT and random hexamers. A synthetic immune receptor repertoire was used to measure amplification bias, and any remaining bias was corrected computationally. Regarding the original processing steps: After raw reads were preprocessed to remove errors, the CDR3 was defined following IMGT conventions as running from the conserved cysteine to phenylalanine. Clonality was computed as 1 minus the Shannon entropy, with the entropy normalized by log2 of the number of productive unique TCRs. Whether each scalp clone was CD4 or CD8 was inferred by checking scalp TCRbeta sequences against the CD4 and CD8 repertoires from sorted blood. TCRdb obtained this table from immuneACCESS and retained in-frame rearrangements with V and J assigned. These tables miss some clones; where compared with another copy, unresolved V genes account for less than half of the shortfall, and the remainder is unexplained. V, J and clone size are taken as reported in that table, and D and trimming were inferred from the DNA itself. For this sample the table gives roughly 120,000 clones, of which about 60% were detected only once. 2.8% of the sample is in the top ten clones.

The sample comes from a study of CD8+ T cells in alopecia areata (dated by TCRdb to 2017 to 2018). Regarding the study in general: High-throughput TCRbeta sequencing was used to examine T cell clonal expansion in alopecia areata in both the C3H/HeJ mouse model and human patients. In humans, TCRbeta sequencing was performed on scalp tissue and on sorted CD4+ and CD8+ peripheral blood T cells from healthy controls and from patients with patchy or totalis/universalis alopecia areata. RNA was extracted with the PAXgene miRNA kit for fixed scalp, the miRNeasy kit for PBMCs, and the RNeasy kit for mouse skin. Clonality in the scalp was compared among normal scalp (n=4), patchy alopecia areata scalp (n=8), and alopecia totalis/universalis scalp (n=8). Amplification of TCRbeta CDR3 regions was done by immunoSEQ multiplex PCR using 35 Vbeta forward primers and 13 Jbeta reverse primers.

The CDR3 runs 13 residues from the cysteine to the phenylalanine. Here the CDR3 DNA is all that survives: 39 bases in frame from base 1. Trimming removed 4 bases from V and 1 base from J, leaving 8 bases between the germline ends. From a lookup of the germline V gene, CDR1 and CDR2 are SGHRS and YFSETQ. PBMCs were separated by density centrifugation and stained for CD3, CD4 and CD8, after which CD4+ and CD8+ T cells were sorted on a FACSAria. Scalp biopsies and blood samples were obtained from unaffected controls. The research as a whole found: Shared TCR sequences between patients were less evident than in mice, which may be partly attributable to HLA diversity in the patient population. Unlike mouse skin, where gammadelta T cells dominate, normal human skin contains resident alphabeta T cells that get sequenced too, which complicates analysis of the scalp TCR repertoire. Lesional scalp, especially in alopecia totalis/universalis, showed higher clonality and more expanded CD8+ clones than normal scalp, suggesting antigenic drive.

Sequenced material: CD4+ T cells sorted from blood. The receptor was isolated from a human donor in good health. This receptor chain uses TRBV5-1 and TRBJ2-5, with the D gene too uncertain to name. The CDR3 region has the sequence CASSARTQETQYF. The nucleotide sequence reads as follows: TGCGCCAGCAGCGCCCGTACCCAAGAGACCCAGTACTTC.